The 9 T cell receptor beta chains given below trace back to one sample, sequenced in a study of OX40 agonist ivuxolimab in advanced cancers. The repertoire was sequenced with immunoSEQ multiplex PCR; TCRdb's copy has only in-frame clones and lacks some. The repertoire holds roughly 80,000 clones, with about 82% as singletons. This material consisted of CD4+ or CD8+ T cells sorted from blood, taken in a trial of the OX40 agonist ivuxolimab. Receptor source: an adult with an advanced solid tumor such as melanoma, head and neck, liver or kidney cancer.

The V and J genes are TRBV5-6 and TRBJ1-5; D unresolved. Looked up from germline, CDR1 is SGHDT and CDR2 is YYEEEE. The germline V and J ends were trimmed by 0 bases and 9 bases, with 10 bases remaining between them. The CDR3 loop spans 13 amino acids. Here the CDR3 DNA reads TGTGCCAGCAGCTTGGGTGCCCGGGCGCCCCAGCATTTT. It translates to CASSLGARAPQHF.

Notes on this clone: This same CDR3 is encoded by further DNA sequences in the sample. This chain uses TRBV6-1 with TRBJ1-3, with D possibly matching TRBD1 (5 bases). Germline assignment: CDR1 MNHNS and CDR2 SASEGT. Trimming stripped 3 bases from V and 0 bases from J, with 9 bases between. This CDR3 contains 15 residues. In nucleotides, the CDR3 is TGTGCCAGCAGTGAGATGGGGGGCTCTGGAAACACCATATATTTT. It is translated as CASSEMGGSGNTIYF.

This sequence joins TRBV7-6 and TRBJ2-6; no definite D call. Trimming shortened V by 5 bases and J by 0 bases, and 11 bases separated the two germline ends. Germline V lookup: CDR1 SGHVS, CDR2 FNYEAQ. This CDR3 spans 16 amino acids. The CDR3 DNA reads TGTGCCAGCAGCCCCCTCCTGGGCTCTGGGGCCAACGTCCTGACTTTC. Translated, it gives CASSPLLGSGANVLTF.

This clone was seen once. The rearrangement uses TRBV9 and TRBJ2-5, with D perhaps TRBD2 (6 bases). The V gene lost 0 bases and the J gene lost 5 bases, with 8 bases spanning the gap. Germline V gene sequence: CDR1 SGDLS, CDR2 YYNGEE. CDR3 size: 13 residues. The CDR3 spells CASSVAGAETQYF. The DNA for the CDR3 is TGTGCCAGCAGCGTAGCGGGAGCGGAGACCCAGTACTTC.

In nucleotides, the CDR3 is TGTGCCTGGAGTCTAGGGCTAACCTCCTACGAGCAGTACTTC. This gives the protein CAWSLGLTSYEQYF. This chain uses TRBV30 with TRBJ2-7; D is unresolved. V lost 2 bases and J lost 0, with 11 bases in between. The CDR3 runs 14 residues. Germline V gene sequence: CDR1 GTSNPN, CDR2 SVGIG (reference sequence).

The chain carries TRBV4-2 and TRBJ1-2, with unresolved D. The CDR3 spans 15 residues. Germline CDR1 is LGHNA and CDR2 is YNFKEQ. V was cut by 4 bases and J by 6 bases, with 18 bases left in between. CDR3 DNA: TGTGCCAGCAGCCTTGTCGGAGGGAGGGCGGATGGCTACACCTTC. Residues: CASSLVGGRADGYTF.

This clone occurred once. The V gene is TRBV6-4, the J gene TRBJ2-3; TRBD2 matches at 8 bases. The CDR3 has 14 residues. Germline V CDR1 and CDR2: MRHNA, SNTAGT. With 5 bases clipped from V and 1 base from J, the junction kept 2 bases outside the gene matches. For the CDR3, the DNA is TGTGCCAGCAGTTCGACTAGCGGCACAGATACGCAGTATTTT. It codes for CASSSTSGTDTQYF.

This chain joins TRBV4-2 and TRBJ1-2; D gene unclear. Between the trimmed V and J ends, which lost 1 base and 0 bases, there was a span of 9 bases. This CDR3 is built from 15 residues. Germline CDR1 and CDR2: LGHNA and YNFKEQ. Here the CDR3 DNA reads TGTGCCAGCAGCCAAGCCTCGATGGCTAACTATGGCTACACCTTC. This translates into CASSQASMANYGYTF.

This chain connects TRBV6-1 to TRBJ1-2; D unclear. The germline V gene encodes CDR1 MNHNS and CDR2 SASEGT. With 6 bases removed from V and 4 bases from J, the gap between germline ends came to 18 bases. The CDR3 is made up of 15 amino acids. The CDR3 sequence: CASSQGRGVGYGYTF. CDR3 nucleotides: TGTGCCAGCAGCCAAGGCCGAGGTGTCGGCTATGGCTACACCTTC.